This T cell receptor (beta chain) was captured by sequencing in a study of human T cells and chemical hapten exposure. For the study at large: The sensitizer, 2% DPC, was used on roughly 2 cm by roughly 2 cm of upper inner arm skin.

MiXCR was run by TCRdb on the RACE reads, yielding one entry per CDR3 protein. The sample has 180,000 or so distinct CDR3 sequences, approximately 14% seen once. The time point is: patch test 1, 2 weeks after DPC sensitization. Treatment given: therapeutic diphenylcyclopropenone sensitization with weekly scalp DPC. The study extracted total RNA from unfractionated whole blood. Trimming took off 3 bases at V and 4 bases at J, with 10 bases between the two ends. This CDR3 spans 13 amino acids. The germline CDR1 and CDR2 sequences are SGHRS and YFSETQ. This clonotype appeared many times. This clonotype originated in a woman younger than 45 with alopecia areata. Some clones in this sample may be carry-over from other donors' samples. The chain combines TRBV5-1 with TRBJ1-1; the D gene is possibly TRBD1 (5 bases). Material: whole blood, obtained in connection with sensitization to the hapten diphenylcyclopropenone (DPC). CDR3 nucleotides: TGCGCCAGCAGCTCCGGGGGGAGCACTGAAGCTTTCTTT. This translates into CASSSGGSTEAFF.